The 18 T cell receptor beta chains presented below share a single source sample, sequenced in a study of blood T cell repertoires in COVID-19. Assay: immunoSEQ multiplex PCR; the TCRdb copy retains only in-frame clones and omits some. This sample yields 220,000 or so clones, of which around 86% are seen a single time; roughly 8.2% belongs to the top ten. The sample comprised peripheral blood. Source of these receptors: an elderly woman with COVID-19, enrolled during active disease.

This clone was picked up one time. The rearrangement links TRBV19 to TRBJ1-1; D is possibly TRBD1 (6 bases). V was cut by 7 bases and J by 3 bases, with 15 bases left in between. In germline, CDR1 is LNHDA, CDR2 SQIVND (reference sequence). The CDR3 runs to 14 residues. The CDR3 DNA reads as TGTGCCAGTACGCCAGGGGCCTTTTACACTGAAGCTTTCTTT. This sequence encodes CASTPGAFYTEAFF.

The rearrangement uses TRBV30 and TRBJ1-3; possible D gene TRBD1, 6 bases. This CDR3 region has 17 residues. Germline V gene data show CDR1 as GTSNPN and CDR2 as SVGIG (reference sequence). V gave up 0 bases and J gave up 0 bases, with 15 bases separating them. In DNA, the CDR3 is TGTGCCTGGAGTGTAATGAAGGGGGGGATCTCTGGAAACACCATATATTTT. Its protein product is CAWSVMKGGISGNTIYF.

The chain has TRBV7-2 and TRBJ1-1, with D unresolved. CDR3 size: 13 residues. The ends were cut back, 7 bases at V and 1 base at J, with 10 bases in the middle. Per germline, CDR1 SGHTA and CDR2 FQGNSA. This chain's CDR3 is CASTSGSNTEAFF. CDR3 coding DNA: TGTGCCAGCACCTCGGGATCGAACACTGAAGCTTTCTTT.

The chain joins TRBV5-1 to TRBJ1-6; 7 nucleotides agree with TRBD1. V shed 1 base and J 11 bases; nucleotides not matched to a gene: 6. This CDR3 region has 14 residues. Germline lookup yields CDR1 SGHRS and CDR2 YFSETQ. The CDR3 sequence: CASSLLTGTPPLHF. The CDR3 DNA reads as TGCGCCAGCAGCTTGCTGACAGGGACCCCACCCCTCCACTTT.

The J gene is TRBJ1-5, the V gene TRBV29-1; the D gene is possibly TRBD1 (5 bases). CDR1 and CDR2 from the germline V gene are SQVTM and ANQGSEA. V shed 4 bases and J shed 2 bases, with 12 bases lying between them. The CDR3 is 14 residues long. The CDR3 DNA sequence: TGCAGCGTTGCACCAGGGTCGCGCAATCAGCCCCAGCATTTT. Translating it yields CSVAPGSRNQPQHF.

The V gene is TRBV7-8, the J gene TRBJ1-1; unclear D gene. The length of the CDR3 is 13 residues. Germline CDR1 and CDR2: SGHVS and FQNEAQ. V lost 5 bases, J lost 2 bases, and 9 bases lay in between. In DNA, the CDR3 is TGTGCCAGCAGCCCCTTCCTTAACACTGAAGCTTTCTTT. This gives the protein CASSPFLNTEAFF.

J is TRBJ2-4 and V is TRBV3-1 (or the pseudogene TRBV3-2), with TRBD2 matching 9 bases. Losses at the gene ends were 4 bases for V and 6 bases for J; bases not matched to a gene: 7. Per germline, CDR1 LGHDT and CDR2 YNNKEL (reference sequence). This CDR3 region has 15 residues. In DNA form, the CDR3 reads TGTGCCAGCAGCCGCGGGGGGGCCGTGAGAAACATTCAGTACTTC. Its translation is CASSRGGAVRNIQYF.

The chain joins TRBV28 to TRBJ2-2, with 7 bases lining up with TRBD1. Unmatched junction bases numbered 3, after V lost 6 bases and J lost 5 bases. In germline, CDR1 is MDHEN, CDR2 SYDVKM. The CDR3 covers 13 residues. The CDR3 DNA reads TGTGCCAGCAGCCAGACAGGGACCGGGGAGCTGTTTTTT. Protein: CASSQTGTGELFF.

V usage is TRBV18 and J usage is TRBJ1-1; D gene unclear. CDR3 length: 13 residues. The germline V and J ends were trimmed by 3 bases and 8 bases, with 13 bases remaining between them. Germline CDR1 is KGHSH and CDR2 is LQKENI. The CDR3 loop is CASSPRAWGEAFF. CDR3 in DNA: TGTGCCAGCTCACCGAGGGCGTGGGGAGAAGCTTTCTTT.

V usage is TRBV28 and J usage is TRBJ1-5; TRBD1 matches at 10 bases. This CDR3 is built from 16 residues. With 6 bases clipped from V and 5 bases from J, the junction kept 10 bases outside the gene matches. The germline gives CDR1 MDHEN, CDR2 SYDVKM. CDR3 in DNA: TGTGCCAGCAGCCCTACCGCCGGGACAGGGGATCAGCCCCAGCATTTT. Protein sequence: CASSPTAGTGDQPQHF.

The chain couples TRBV4-3 to TRBJ2-3; perhaps TRBD2 as D (5 bases). The V and J ends lost 3 bases and 9 bases respectively, with 16 bases between them. The germline V gene has CDR1 LGHNA and CDR2 YSLEER. The CDR3 extends over 14 amino acids. The CDR3 reads CASSQQVLAITQYF. The CDR3 DNA reads TGCGCCAGCAGCCAGCAGGTCCTAGCAATAACGCAGTATTTT.

The chain joins TRBV9 to TRBJ1-6; a weak D match, TRBD1 (5 bases). Deletions cut 0 bases from V and 5 bases from J, with 15 bases between. CDR1 SGDLS and CDR2 YYNGEE come from the germline V gene. CDR3 length: 17 residues. CDR3 protein: CASSVAVGGTDNSPLHF. In nucleotides, the CDR3 is TGTGCCAGCAGCGTAGCCGTTGGAGGGACCGATAATTCACCCCTCCACTTT. Drawing the rest from reference TRBV9 and TRBJ1-6, the complete variable domain is DSGVTQTPKHLITATGQRVTLRCSPRSGDLSVYWYQQSLDQGLQFLIQYYNGEERAKGNILERFSAQQFPDLHSELNLSSLELGDSALYFCASSVAVGGTDNSPLHFGNGTRLTVT.

The genes are TRBV7-8 and TRBJ2-1; 11 nucleotides match TRBD2. Germline loops: CDR1 SGHVS, CDR2 FQNEAQ. The CDR3 runs to 15 residues. Germline trimming cut 5 bases from V and 5 bases from J; bases unmatched to any gene: 5. This CDR3 reads CASSPTSGGHNEQFF. The CDR3 coding sequence is TGTGCCAGCAGCCCCACTAGCGGGGGTCACAATGAGCAGTTCTTC.

This clone has only one observation. The CDR3 region has the DNA TGTGCCAGCAGCCGCCTGAGCGGGAGGAACACCGGGGAGCTGTTTTTT. It specifies CASSRLSGRNTGELFF. The chain has TRBV7-2 and TRBJ2-2, with 8 bases matching TRBD2. Per germline, CDR1 SGHTA and CDR2 FQGNSA. V was pared by 5 bases and J by 1 base, with 6 bases of the junction left unmatched. There are 16 residues in the CDR3.

This sequence joins TRBV5-1 and TRBJ1-2; weak D call: TRBD1 (6 bases). The V and J ends lost 1 base and 6 bases respectively, with 10 bases between them. Germline CDR1 and CDR2: SGHRS and YFSETQ. This CDR3 has 13 residues. This chain's CDR3 is CASSLIPGDGYTF. Written as DNA, the CDR3 is TGCGCCAGCAGCTTGATCCCAGGGGATGGCTACACCTTC.

V and J are TRBV5-8 and TRBJ2-7; D is perhaps TRBD2 (6 bases). Trimming removed 2 bases from V and 6 bases from J, with 21 bases in between. CDR1 SGHTS and CDR2 YDEGEE come from the germline V gene. The CDR3 sequence is 16 residues long. CDR3 sequence reads: CASSFPTLGRSGEQYF. In nucleotides, the CDR3 is TGTGCCAGCAGCTTCCCCACACTGGGGAGGTCGGGCGAGCAGTACTTC.

The rearrangement joins TRBV19 to TRBJ1-5; TRBD1 matches at 9 bases. The V segment lost 6 bases and the J segment 7 bases; nucleotides outside the gene matches: 4. CDR3 length: 13 residues. Germline CDR1 LNHDA, CDR2 SQIVND (reference sequence). The CDR3 DNA reads TGTGCCAGTAGGATACAGGGGGCACAGCCCCAGCATTTT. As protein: CASRIQGAQPQHF.

Here the CDR3 reads CASSALGTRPNTGELFF. The CDR3 DNA sequence: TGTGCCAGCAGTGCTCTGGGGACTAGACCGAACACCGGGGAGCTGTTTTTT. This chain connects TRBV25-1 to TRBJ2-2, with TRBD2 matching over 8 bases. The germline gives CDR1 MGHDK, CDR2 SYGVNS. This CDR3 is built from 17 residues. The J segment lost 0 bases and the V segment lost 4 bases, leaving 7 bases of the junction unmatched.